Reported below is one T cell receptor beta chain. Its target is not known. This sample is drawn from a study of OX40 agonist ivuxolimab in advanced cancers. Background on the study: Of mixed ages from about 23 to 85 and averaging approximately 60 years, the group was roughly 83% male.

Profiled with immunoSEQ multiplex PCR; TCRdb holds only in-frame clones, not every one. There are under 75,000 clones in the sample; around 81% occur only once, and less than 1.2% lies in the top ten. Trimming shortened V by 1 base and J by 0 bases, and 8 bases separated the two germline ends. This CDR3 contains 16 residues. Germline V gene lookup returns CDR1 SGHRS and CDR2 YFSETQ. Study findings and constraints: Patients with a partial response at 0.1-3.0 mg/kg had among the lowest clonal expansion. Mean expanded clone counts were higher in CD8+ than CD4+ T cells.

The sample in question was CD4+ or CD8+ T cells sorted from blood, obtained in a trial of the OX40 agonist ivuxolimab. The sequence derives from an adult with an advanced solid tumor such as melanoma, head and neck, liver or kidney cancer. The chain combines TRBV5-1 with TRBJ1-6; D unresolved. For the CDR3, the DNA is TGCGCCAGCAGCTTGCCGGGAAACTCCTATAATTCACCCCTCCACTTT. It codes for CASSLPGNSYNSPLHF.